This TCR beta chain is from a study of human T cells and chemical hapten exposure. The wider study: Small pooled library volume differences mainly caused per-sample TCR yield variation.

Total RNA was extracted from unfractionated whole blood. Germline trimming cut 3 bases from V and 8 bases from J; bases unmatched to any gene: 7. CDR3 size: 14 residues. Germline-derived CDR1 and CDR2 are MNHEY and SMNVEV (reference sequence). As originally analysed: Around 97,000 TCRs per sample was the median, with a range of roughly 20,000 to 750,000. MiXCR, applied by TCRdb to the 5' RACE reads, yields one record per CDR3 protein. Here the V and J calls rest on TCRdb's processing, not on the authors' analysis. The repertoire holds 65,000 to 90,000 distinct CDR3 sequences, with about a sixth as singletons. This clonotype was seen more than once but under ten times.

The clonotype originates from a female donor in good health. V and J are TRBV27 and TRBJ2-3; 8 bases fit TRBD2. The CDR3 protein is CASSFGAGGVTQYF. The CDR3 DNA is TGTGCCAGCAGTTTTGGGGCGGGGGGTGTTACGCAGTATTTT.